The TCR beta chain described here comes from a study of response to subunit inactivated influenza vaccine. Per the germline V gene, CDR1 is WSHSY and CDR2 is SAAADI. V was pared by 6 bases and J by 7 bases, with 11 bases of the junction left unmatched. CDR3 length equals 14 residues. TCRdb used MiXCR to reprocess the RT-PCR reads, holding one entry per CDR3 protein. The sample lists fewer than 600,000 distinct CDR3 sequences, around 7.9% occurring once. This clonotype has only a few counts. This sequence was found in a man in his fifties or sixties who received an inactivated influenza vaccine. The sample consisted of PBMCs from blood, taken less than 30 months after vaccination. V is TRBV10-2 and J is TRBJ2-7, with 8 positions matching TRBD2. The CDR3 is CASSVTGGPGEQYF. The CDR3 DNA sequence: TGCGCCAGCAGCGTCACGGGGGGGCCGGGGGAGCAGTACTTC.